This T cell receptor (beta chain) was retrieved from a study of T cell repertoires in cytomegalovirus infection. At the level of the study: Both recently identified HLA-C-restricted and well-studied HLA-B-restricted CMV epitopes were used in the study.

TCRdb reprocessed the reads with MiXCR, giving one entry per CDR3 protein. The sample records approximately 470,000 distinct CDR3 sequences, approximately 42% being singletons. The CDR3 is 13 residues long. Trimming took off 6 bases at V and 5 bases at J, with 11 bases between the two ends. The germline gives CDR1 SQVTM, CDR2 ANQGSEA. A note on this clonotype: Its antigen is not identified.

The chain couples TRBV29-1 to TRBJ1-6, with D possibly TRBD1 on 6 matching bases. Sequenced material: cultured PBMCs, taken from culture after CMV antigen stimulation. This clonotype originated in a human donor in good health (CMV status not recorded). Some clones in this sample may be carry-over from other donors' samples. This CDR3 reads CSVGAGNNSPLHF. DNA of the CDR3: TGCAGCGTGGGGGCAGGGAATAATTCACCCCTCCACTTT.